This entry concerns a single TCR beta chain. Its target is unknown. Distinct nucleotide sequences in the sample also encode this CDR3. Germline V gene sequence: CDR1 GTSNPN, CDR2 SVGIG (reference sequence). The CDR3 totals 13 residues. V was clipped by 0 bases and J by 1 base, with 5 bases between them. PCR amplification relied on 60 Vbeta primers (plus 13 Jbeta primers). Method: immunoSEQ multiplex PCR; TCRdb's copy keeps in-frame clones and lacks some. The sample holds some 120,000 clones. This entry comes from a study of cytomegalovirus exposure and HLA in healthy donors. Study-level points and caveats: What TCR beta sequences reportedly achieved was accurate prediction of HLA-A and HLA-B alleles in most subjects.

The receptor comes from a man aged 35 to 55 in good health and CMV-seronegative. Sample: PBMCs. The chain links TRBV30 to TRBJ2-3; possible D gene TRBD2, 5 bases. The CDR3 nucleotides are TGTGCCTGGAGTGTAGCGGGCACAGATACGCAGTATTTT. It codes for CAWSVAGTDTQYF.